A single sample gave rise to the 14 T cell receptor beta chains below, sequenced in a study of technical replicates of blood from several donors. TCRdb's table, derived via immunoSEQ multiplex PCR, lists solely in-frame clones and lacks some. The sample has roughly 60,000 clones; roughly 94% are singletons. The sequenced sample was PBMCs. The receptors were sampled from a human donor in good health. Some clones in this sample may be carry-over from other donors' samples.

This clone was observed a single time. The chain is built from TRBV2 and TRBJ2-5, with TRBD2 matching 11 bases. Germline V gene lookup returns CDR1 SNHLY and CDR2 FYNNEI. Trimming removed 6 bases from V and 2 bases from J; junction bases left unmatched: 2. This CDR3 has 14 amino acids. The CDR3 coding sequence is TGTGCCAGCAGCCTAGCGGGGGGTCAAGAGACCCAGTACTTC. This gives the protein CASSLAGGQETQYF.

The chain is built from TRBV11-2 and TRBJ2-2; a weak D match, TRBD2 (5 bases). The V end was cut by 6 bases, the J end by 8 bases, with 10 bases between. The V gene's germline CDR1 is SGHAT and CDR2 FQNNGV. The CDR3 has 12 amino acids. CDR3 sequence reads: CASSPRLGELFF. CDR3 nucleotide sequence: TGTGCCAGCAGTCCCAGACTAGGGGAGCTGTTTTTT.

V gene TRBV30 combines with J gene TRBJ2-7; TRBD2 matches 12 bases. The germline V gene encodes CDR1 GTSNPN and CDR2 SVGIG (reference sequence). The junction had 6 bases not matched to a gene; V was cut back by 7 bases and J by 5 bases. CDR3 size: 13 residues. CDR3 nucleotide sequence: TGTGCCTCCGGCCGACTAGCGGGAGACGAGCAGTACTTC. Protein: CASGRLAGDEQYF.

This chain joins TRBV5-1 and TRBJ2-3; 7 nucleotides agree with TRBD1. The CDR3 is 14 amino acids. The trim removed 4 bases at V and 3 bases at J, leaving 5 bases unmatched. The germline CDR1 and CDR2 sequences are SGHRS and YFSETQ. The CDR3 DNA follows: TGCGCCAGCAGCGAGACAGGGATGACAGATACGCAGTATTTT. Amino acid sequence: CASSETGMTDTQYF.

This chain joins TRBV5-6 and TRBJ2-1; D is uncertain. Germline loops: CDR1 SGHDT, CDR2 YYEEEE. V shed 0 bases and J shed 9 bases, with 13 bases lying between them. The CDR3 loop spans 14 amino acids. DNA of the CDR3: TGTGCCAGCAGCTTGGCTGGCGGTCTTGGTGAGCAGTTCTTC. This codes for CASSLAGGLGEQFF.

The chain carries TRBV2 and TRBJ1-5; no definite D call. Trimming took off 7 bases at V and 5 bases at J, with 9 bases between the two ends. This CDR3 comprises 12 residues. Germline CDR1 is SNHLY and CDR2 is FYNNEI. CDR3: CASNVAYQPQHF. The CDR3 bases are TGTGCCAGCAATGTGGCTTATCAGCCCCAGCATTTT.

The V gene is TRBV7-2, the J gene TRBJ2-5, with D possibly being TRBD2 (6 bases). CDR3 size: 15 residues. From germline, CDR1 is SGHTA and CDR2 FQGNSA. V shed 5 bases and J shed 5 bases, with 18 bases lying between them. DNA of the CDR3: TGTGCCAGCAGCCAACCACTCGGCGGGGCGGAGACCCAGTACTTC. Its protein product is CASSQPLGGAETQYF.

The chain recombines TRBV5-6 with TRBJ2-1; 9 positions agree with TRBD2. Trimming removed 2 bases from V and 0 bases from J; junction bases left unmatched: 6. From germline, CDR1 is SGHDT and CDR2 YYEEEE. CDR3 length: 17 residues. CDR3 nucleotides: TGTGCCAGCAGCTTACTAGCGGGCCAGAGCTCCTACAATGAGCAGTTCTTC. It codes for CASSLLAGQSSYNEQFF.

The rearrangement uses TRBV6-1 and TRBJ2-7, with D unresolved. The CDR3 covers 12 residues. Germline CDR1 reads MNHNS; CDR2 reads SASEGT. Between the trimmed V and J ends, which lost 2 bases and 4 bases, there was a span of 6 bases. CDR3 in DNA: TGTGCCAGCAGTGAACTCCTTTACGAGCAGTACTTC. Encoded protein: CASSELLYEQYF.

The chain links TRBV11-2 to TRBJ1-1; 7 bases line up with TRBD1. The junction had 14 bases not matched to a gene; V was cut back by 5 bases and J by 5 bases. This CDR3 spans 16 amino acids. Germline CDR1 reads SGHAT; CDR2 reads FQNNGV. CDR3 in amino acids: CASSPEIQGLGTEAFF. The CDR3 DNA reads TGTGCCAGCAGCCCGGAGATACAGGGGCTGGGTACTGAAGCTTTCTTT.

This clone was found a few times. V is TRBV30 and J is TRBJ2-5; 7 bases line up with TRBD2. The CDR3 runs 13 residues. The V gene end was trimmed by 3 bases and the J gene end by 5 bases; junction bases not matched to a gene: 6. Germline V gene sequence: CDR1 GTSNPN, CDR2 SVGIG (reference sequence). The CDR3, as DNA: TGTGCCTGGAGCCTCGGGAGGAGTGAGACCCAGTACTTC. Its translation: CAWSLGRSETQYF.

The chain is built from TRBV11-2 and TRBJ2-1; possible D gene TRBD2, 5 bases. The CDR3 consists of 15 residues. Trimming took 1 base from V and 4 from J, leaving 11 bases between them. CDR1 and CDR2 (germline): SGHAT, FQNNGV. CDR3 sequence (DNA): TGTGCCAGCAGCTTAGGAGTAGCGCCTTACAATGAGCAGTTCTTC. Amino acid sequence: CASSLGVAPYNEQFF.

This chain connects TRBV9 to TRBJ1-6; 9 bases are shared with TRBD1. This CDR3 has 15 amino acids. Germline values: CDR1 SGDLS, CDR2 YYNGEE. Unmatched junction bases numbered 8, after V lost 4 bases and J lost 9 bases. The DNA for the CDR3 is TGTGCCAGCAGCCGGGGGGAGACAGGGGGTTCACCCCTCCACTTT. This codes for CASSRGETGGSPLHF.

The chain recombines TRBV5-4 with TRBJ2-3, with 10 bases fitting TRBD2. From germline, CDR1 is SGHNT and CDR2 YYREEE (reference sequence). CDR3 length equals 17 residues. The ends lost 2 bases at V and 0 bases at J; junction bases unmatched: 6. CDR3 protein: CASSFGVAGGSTDTQYF. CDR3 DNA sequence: TGTGCCAGCAGCTTCGGGGTAGCGGGGGGAAGCACAGATACGCAGTATTTT.